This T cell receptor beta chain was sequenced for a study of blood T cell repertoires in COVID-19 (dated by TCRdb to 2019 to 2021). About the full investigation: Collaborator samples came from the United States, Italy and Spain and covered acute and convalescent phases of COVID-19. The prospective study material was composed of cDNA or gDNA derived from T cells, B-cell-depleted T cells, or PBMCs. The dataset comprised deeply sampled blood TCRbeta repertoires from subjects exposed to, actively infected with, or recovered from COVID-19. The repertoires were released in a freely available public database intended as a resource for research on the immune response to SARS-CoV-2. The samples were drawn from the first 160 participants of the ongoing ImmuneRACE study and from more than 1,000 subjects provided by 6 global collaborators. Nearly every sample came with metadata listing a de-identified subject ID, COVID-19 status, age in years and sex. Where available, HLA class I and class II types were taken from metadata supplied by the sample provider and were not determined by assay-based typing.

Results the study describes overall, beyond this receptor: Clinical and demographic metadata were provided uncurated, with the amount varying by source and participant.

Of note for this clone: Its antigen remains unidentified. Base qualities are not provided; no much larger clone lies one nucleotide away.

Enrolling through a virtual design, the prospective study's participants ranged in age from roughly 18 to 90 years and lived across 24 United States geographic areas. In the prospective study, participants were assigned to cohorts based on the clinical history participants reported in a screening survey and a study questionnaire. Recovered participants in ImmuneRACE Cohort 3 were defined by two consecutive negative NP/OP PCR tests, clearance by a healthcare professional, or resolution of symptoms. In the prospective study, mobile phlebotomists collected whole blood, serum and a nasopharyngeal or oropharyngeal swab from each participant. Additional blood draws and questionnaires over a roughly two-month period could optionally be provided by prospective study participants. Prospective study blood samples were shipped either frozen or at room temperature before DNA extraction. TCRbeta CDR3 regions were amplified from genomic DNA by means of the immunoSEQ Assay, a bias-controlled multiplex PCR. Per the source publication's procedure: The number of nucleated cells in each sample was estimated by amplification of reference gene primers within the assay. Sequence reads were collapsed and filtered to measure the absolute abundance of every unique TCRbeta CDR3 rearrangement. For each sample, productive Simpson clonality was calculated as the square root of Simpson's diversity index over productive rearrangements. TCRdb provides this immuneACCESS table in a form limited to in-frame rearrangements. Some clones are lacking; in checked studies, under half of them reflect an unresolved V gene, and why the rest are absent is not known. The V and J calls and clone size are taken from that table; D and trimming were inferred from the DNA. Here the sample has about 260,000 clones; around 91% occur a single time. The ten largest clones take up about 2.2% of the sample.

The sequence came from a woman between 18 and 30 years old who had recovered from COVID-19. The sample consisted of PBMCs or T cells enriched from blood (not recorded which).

CDR3 region: CATHRGGSTDTQYF. The DNA reads TGTGCCACCCATCGGGGGGGGAGCACAGATACGCAGTATTTT. This chain joins TRBV11-2 to TRBJ2-3; a stretch of 8 junction bases matches TRBD2. Trimming accounts for 10 bases at V and 0 bases at J, while the number of junction bases matched to no gene is 6. The CDR3 contains 14 residues, cysteine and phenylalanine counted. Just CDR3 DNA is preserved here, 42 bases in frame from base 1. In the germline V gene, CDR1 corresponds to SGHAT and CDR2 to FQNNGV.